Listed below are T cell receptor beta chains from one sample, sequenced in a study of beta chain features in type 1 diabetes. Sequencing used immunoSEQ multiplex PCR; TCRdb keeps in-frame clones, though not all of them. The repertoire holds about 170,000 clones, with approximately 7.9% as singletons. Sequenced sample: central memory CD4+ T cells from blood. Every receptor here comes from a man aged 18-30 years with type 1 diabetes. CDR3s include the opening cysteine and the closing phenylalanine or tryptophan. D genes are given only for firm matches. The size of a clone is reported for some rows only, either as once, few or many, or as a class for expanded clones.

D	size	J	V	CDR3	DNA
TRBD2	NA	TRBJ2-4	TRBV4-2	CASSQDSSGSTGNIQYF	TGTGCCAGCAGCCAAGACTCTAGCGGGAGTACTGGGAACATTCAGTACTTC
NA	few	TRBJ2-7	TRBV27	CASSPRFGAEQYF	TGTGCCAGCAGTCCCAGGTTTGGGGCTGAGCAGTACTTC
TRBD1	NA	TRBJ1-5	TRBV5-6	CASSVGTGRNQPQHF	TGTGCCAGCAGCGTCGGGACAGGCCGCAATCAGCCCCAGCATTTT
NA	NA	TRBJ2-6	TRBV10-2	CATGESGANVLTF	TGCGCCACCGGGGAATCCGGGGCCAACGTCCTGACTTTC
NA	few	TRBJ1-6	TRBV30	CAQGSSYNSPLHF	TGTGCCCAGGGGAGCTCCTATAATTCACCCCTCCACTTT
TRBD2	few	TRBJ2-3	TRBV7-7	CASSPGTSSSTDTQYF	TGTGCCAGCAGCCCGGGGACTAGCAGTAGCACAGATACGCAGTATTTT
TRBD2	NA	TRBJ2-1	TRBV19	CASSISRDYTNEQFF	TGTGCCAGTAGTATATCCCGGGACTATACCAATGAGCAGTTCTTC
NA	few	TRBJ2-1	TRBV27	CAILTGLNEQFF	TGTGCCATCCTGACAGGTTTGAATGAGCAGTTCTTC
TRBD2	many	TRBJ2-7	TRBV5-1	CASSLSGSEQYF	TGCGCCAGCAGCCTTAGCGGGAGCGAGCAGTACTTC
NA	NA	TRBJ1-1	TRBV2	CASLRYTEAFF	TGTGCCAGCTTACGGTACACTGAAGCTTTCTTT
NA	few	TRBJ2-7	TRBV6-6	CASSPAYEQYF	TGTGCCAGCAGTCCCGCCTACGAGCAGTACTTC
TRBD1	few	TRBJ1-2	TRBV19	CASSRLTGAINYGYTF	TGTGCCAGTAGTCGGCTGACAGGGGCGATTAACTATGGCTACACCTTC
NA	many	TRBJ1-2	TRBV4-3	CASSIRQHSNYGYTF	TGCGCCAGCAGCATACGACAGCACTCTAACTATGGCTACACCTTC
NA	NA	TRBJ2-5	TRBV14	CASSQDNVDIQYF	TGTGCCAGCAGCCAAGATAACGTAGACATCCAGTACTTC
NA	NA	TRBJ2-7	TRBV25-1	CASSEQGFEQYF	TGTGCCAGCAGTGAGCAGGGGTTCGAGCAGTACTTC
TRBD1	few	TRBJ1-2	TRBV7-2	CASSLNAVQGHGYTF	TGTGCCAGCAGCCTTAACGCTGTACAGGGGCATGGCTACACCTTC
TRBD2	many	TRBJ2-1	TRBV27	CASSGYGTSEHNEQFF	TGTGCCAGCAGTGGGTACGGGACTAGCGAACACAATGAGCAGTTCTTC
TRBD2	NA	TRBJ2-1	TRBV29-1	CSVRAGGRYNEQFF	TGCAGCGTTAGAGCGGGAGGCCGTTACAATGAGCAGTTCTTC
TRBD1	NA	TRBJ1-1	TRBV12-5	CASGFLGQLEAFF	TGTGCTAGTGGTTTTTTGGGACAGCTTGAAGCTTTCTTT
TRBD2	NA	TRBJ2-3	TRBV25-1	CASISARERGGRPDTQYF	TGTGCCAGCATTTCAGCGAGGGAGCGGGGGGGGAGACCAGATACGCAGTATTTT
NA	few	TRBJ2-3	TRBV7-2	CASSLGPGTFSPYTQYF	TGTGCCAGCAGCTTAGGGCCGGGGACATTCTCACCTTATACGCAGTATTTT
TRBD2	NA	TRBJ2-3	TRBV6-5	CASSYSGAQDTQYF	TGTGCCAGCAGTTACAGCGGGGCCCAAGATACGCAGTATTTT
NA	NA	TRBJ1-5	TRBV27	CASSLSWQNQQPQHF	TGTGCCAGCAGTTTATCCTGGCAGAACCAGCAGCCCCAGCATTTT
NA	few	TRBJ1-2	TRBV6-5	CASSYSMVGGNYGYTF	TGTGCCAGCAGTTACTCGATGGTCGGGGGGAACTATGGCTACACCTTC
NA	NA	TRBJ2-3	TRBV30	CAWGGYSTDTQYF	TGTGCCTGGGGAGGATATAGTACAGATACGCAGTATTTT
TRBD2	few	TRBJ2-2	TRBV10-3	CAIKLAANTGELFF	TGTGCCATCAAACTAGCGGCGAACACCGGGGAGCTGTTTTTT
TRBD1	few	TRBJ2-2	TRBV2	CASNLRQGRPGELFF	TGTGCCAGCAACCTTAGACAGGGGAGACCCGGGGAGCTGTTTTTT
NA	NA	TRBJ2-1	TRBV6-6	CASSSTADAGNEQFF	TGTGCCAGCAGTTCGACTGCCGACGCTGGGAATGAGCAGTTCTTC
NA	few	TRBJ2-3	TRBV28	CASSFGGGSTDTQYF	TGTGCCAGCAGTTTTGGAGGCGGTAGCACAGATACGCAGTATTTT